These 8 T cell receptor beta chains share one sample of origin, sequenced in a study of T cell changes during pregnancy in multiple sclerosis. Sequencing was performed with immunoSEQ multiplex PCR; in TCRdb, only in-frame clones are kept and a portion is missing. The top ten clones hold almost 6% of a sample with some 49,000 clones, 95% of them seen once. This specimen consisted of CD8+ T cells from peripheral blood mononuclear cells, obtained in the first trimester of pregnancy. The receptors were gathered from a female donor with multiple sclerosis, enrolled in a pregnancy study.

This clone was recorded once. J is TRBJ2-3 and V is TRBV7-6; TRBD2 matches at 7 bases. With V trimmed by 2 bases and J by 3 bases, 8 bases remained unmatched. The CDR3 has 16 amino acids. Germline V gene sequence: CDR1 SGHVS, CDR2 FNYEAQ. CDR3 DNA sequence: TGTGCCAGCAGCTTACATGGCGGGAGAAGGACAGATACGCAGTATTTT. The encoded protein is CASSLHGGRRTDTQYF.

This clone was seen a handful of times. This chain links TRBV4-2 with TRBJ1-5, with D unresolved. Trimming left V 1 base short and J 4 bases short, with 11 bases between. This CDR3 comprises 15 residues. In germline, CDR1 is LGHNA, CDR2 YNFKEQ. The CDR3 nucleotides read TGTGCCAGCAGCCAAGCGACGACATCTAATCAGCCCCAGCATTTT. Translated: CASSQATTSNQPQHF.

This clone was found a few times. Other DNA sequences within the sample encode an identical CDR3. The chain joins TRBV27 to TRBJ1-1, with D possibly being TRBD1 (5 bases). Trimming took off 2 bases at V and 1 base at J, with 11 bases between the two ends. The CDR3 covers 15 residues. CDR1 and CDR2 (germline): MNHEY, SMNVEV (reference sequence). CDR3 amino acids: CASSLRGTGNTEAFF. Written as DNA, the CDR3 is TGTGCCAGCAGTTTACGGGGGACGGGGAACACTGAAGCTTTCTTT.

The chain joins TRBV29-1 to TRBJ2-3; D gene uncertain. V lost 5 bases and J lost 0, with 15 bases in between. Germline V gene data show CDR1 as SQVTM and CDR2 as ANQGSEA. The CDR3 covers 15 residues. The CDR3 bases are TGCAGCGTTCCCGGCCAGGTCCCTAGCACAGATACGCAGTATTTT. Translation gives CSVPGQVPSTDTQYF.

The genes are TRBV7-9 and TRBJ1-2; no clear D gene. Germline V gives CDR1 SEHNR, CDR2 FQNEAQ (reference sequence). The CDR3 length is 15 residues. Trimming removed 1 base from V and 6 bases from J, with 15 bases in between. The chain's CDR3 is CASSLGSRVMNGYTF. The CDR3 DNA sequence: TGTGCCAGCAGCTTAGGGTCTCGGGTTATGAATGGCTACACCTTC. Based on the CDR3 plus reference TRBV7-9 and TRBJ1-2, the full variable domain is DTGVSQNPRHKITKRGQNVTFRCDPISEHNRLYWYRQTLGQGPEFLTYFQNEAQLEKSRLLSDRFSAERPKGSFSTLEIQRTEQGDSAMYLCASSLGSRVMNGYTFGSGTRLTVV.

The chain couples TRBV6-6 to TRBJ2-7; maybe TRBD1 (7 bases). Germline-derived CDR1 and CDR2 are MNHNY and SVGAGI (reference sequence). The CDR3 is 16 residues long. Trimming took off 2 bases at V and 2 bases at J, with 16 bases between the two ends. CDR3 sequence (DNA): TGTGCCAGCAGTTACGTTCAGGGGGAGGTAACCTACGAGCAGTACTTC. Translated, it gives CASSYVQGEVTYEQYF.

Written as DNA, the CDR3 is TGTGCCAGCAGCTTAGGGACTAGCGGGATACTGTACCAAGAGACCCAGTACTTC. Its protein is CASSLGTSGILYQETQYF. V gene TRBV7-8 combines with J gene TRBJ2-5; 12 bases are shared with TRBD2. CDR1 is SGHVS, CDR2 FQNEAQ, per germline. This CDR3 is built from 18 residues. J lost 0 bases, V lost 1 base, and 6 bases had no gene match. Together with reference TRBV7-8 and TRBJ2-5, the CDR3 gives the full variable domain: GAGVSQSPRYKVAKRGQDVALRCDPISGHVSLFWYQQALGQGPEFLTYFQNEAQLDKSGLPSDRFFAERPEGSVSTLKIQRTQQEDSAVYLCASSLGTSGILYQETQYFGPGTRLLVL.

This clone was observed a few times. J is TRBJ1-1 and V is TRBV6-6; D ambiguous. The V end was cut by 8 bases, the J end by 6 bases, with 13 bases between. The germline V gene encodes CDR1 MNHNY and CDR2 SVGAGI (reference sequence). The CDR3 is 12 amino acids. The CDR3 DNA sequence: TGTGCCAGCGAGGGAAGGTCGTCTGAAGCTTTCTTT. It translates to CASEGRSSEAFF.